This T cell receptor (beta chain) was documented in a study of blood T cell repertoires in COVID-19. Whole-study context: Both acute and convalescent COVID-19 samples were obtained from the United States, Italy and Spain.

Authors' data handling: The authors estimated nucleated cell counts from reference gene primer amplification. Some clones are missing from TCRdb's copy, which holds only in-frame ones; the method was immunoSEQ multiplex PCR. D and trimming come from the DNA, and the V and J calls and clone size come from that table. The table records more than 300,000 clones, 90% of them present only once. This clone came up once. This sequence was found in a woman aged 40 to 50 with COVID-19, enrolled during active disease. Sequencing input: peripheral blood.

The CDR3 protein is CASSQGSGGQGTGANVLTF. As DNA, the CDR3 is TGTGCCAGCAGCCAAGGAAGTGGAGGACAGGGGACTGGGGCCAACGTCCTGACTTTC. V and J are TRBV4-2 and TRBJ2-6, with 9 bases lining up with TRBD1. The V gene's germline CDR1 is LGHNA and CDR2 YNFKEQ. Unmatched junction bases numbered 9, after V lost 1 base and J lost 2 bases. CDR3 length equals 19 residues.